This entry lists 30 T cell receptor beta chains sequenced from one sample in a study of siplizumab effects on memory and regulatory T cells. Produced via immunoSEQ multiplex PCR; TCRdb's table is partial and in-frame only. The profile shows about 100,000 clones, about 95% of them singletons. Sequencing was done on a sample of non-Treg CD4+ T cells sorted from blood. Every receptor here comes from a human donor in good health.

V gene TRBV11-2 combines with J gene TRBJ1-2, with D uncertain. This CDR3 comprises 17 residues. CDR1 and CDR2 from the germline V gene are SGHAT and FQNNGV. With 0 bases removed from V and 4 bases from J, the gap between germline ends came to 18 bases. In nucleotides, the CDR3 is TGTGCCAGCAGCTTAGATCGATTTGTATCCCGGGCCTATGGCTACACCTTC. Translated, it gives CASSLDRFVSRAYGYTF.

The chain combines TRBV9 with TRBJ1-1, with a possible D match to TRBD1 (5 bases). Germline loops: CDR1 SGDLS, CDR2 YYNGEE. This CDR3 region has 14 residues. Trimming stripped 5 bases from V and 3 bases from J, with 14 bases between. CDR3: CASRPSGGYTEAFF. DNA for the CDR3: TGTGCCAGCAGGCCATCGGGGGGGTACACTGAAGCTTTCTTT.

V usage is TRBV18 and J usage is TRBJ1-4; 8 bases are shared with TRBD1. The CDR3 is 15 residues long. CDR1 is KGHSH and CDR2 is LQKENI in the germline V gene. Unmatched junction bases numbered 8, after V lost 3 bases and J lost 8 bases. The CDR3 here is CASSPNPDRGEKLFF. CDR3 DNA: TGTGCCAGCTCACCCAACCCCGACAGGGGCGAAAAACTGTTTTTT.

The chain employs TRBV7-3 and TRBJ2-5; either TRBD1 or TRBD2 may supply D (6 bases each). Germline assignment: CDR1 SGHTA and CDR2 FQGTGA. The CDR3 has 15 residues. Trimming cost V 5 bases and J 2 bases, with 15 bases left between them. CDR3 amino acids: CASSPRLGGQETQYF. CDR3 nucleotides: TGTGCCAGCAGCCCCCGACTAGGGGGGCAAGAGACCCAGTACTTC.

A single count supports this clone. The CDR3 spells CASSLVETQYF. The CDR3 nucleotides are TGTGCCAGCAGCCTGGTAGAGACCCAGTACTTC. J is TRBJ2-5 and V is TRBV2; D is uncertain. Between the trimmed V and J ends, which lost 6 bases and 4 bases, there was a span of 6 bases. Germline V gene data show CDR1 as SNHLY and CDR2 as FYNNEI. This CDR3 comprises 11 residues.

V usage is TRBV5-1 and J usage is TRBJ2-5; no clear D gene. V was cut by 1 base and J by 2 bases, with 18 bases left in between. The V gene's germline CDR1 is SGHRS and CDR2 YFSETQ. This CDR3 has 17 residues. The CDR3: CASSLRKSHSDQETQYF. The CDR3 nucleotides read TGCGCCAGCAGCTTGCGTAAATCCCACTCAGATCAAGAGACCCAGTACTTC.

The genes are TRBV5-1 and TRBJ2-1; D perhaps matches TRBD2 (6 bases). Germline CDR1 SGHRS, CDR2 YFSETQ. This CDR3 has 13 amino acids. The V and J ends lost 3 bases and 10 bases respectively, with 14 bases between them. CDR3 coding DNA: TGCGCCAGCAGCTCCGAGACTAGAAAGGAGCAGTTCTTC. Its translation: CASSSETRKEQFF.

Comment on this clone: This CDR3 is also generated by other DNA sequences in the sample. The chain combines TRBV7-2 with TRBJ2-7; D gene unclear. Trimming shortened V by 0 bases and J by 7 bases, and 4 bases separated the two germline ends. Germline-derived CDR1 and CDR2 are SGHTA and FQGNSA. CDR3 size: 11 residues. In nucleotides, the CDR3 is TGTGCCAGCAGCTTAGCGCGGGAGCAGTACTTC. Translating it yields CASSLAREQYF. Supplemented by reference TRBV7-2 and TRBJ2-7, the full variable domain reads GAGVSQSPSNKVTEKGKDVELRCDPISGHTALYWYRQSLGQGLEFLIYFQGNSAPDKSGLPSDRFSAERTGGSVSTLTIQRTQQEDSAVYLCASSLAREQYFGPGTRLTVT.

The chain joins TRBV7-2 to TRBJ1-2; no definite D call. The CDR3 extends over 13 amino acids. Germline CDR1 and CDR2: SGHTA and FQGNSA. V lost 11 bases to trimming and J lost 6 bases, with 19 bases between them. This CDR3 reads CAGGSSRNHGYTF. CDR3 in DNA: TGTGCCGGTGGGTCATCCCGGAACCATGGCTACACCTTC.

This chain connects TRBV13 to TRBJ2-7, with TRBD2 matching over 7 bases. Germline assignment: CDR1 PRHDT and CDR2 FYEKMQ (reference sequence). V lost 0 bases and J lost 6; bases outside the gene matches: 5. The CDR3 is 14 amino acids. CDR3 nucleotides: TGTGCCAGCAGCTTAGGCCGCGGACTAGGCGAGCAGTACTTC. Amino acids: CASSLGRGLGEQYF. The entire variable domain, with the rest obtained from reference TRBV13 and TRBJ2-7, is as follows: AAGVIQSPRHLIKEKRETATLKCYPIPRHDTVYWYQQGPGQDPQFLISFYEKMQSDKGSIPDRFSAQQFSDYHSELNMSSLELGDSALYFCASSLGRGLGEQYFGPGTRLTVT.

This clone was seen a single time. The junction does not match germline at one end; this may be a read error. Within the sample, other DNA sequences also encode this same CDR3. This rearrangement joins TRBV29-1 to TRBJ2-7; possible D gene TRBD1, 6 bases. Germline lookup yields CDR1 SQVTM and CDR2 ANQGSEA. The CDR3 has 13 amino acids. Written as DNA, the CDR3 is TGCAGCGTTGAAGGGGACACTACACGCGAGCAATACTTC. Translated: CSVEGDTTREQYF.

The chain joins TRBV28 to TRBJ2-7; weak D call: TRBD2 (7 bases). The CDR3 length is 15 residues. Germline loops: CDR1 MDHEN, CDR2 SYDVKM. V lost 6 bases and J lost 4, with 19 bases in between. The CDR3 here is CASSPVGGRRYEQYF. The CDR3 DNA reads TGTGCCAGCAGCCCAGTGGGGGGGCGCCGTTACGAGCAGTACTTC.

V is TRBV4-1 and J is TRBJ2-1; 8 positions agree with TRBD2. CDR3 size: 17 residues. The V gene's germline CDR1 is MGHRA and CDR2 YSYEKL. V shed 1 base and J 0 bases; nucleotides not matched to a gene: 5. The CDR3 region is CASSQASGSTSYNEQFF. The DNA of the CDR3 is TGCGCCAGCAGCCAAGCTAGCGGGTCGACCTCCTACAATGAGCAGTTCTTC.

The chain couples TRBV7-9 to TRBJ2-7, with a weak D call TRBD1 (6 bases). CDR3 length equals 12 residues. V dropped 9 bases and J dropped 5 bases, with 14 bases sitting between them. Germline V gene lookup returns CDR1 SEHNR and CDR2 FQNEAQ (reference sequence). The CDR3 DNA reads TGTGCCAGGCCTAACAGGGTAAACGAGCAGTACTTC. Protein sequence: CARPNRVNEQYF.

This CDR3 reads CASSATTGTGAGNTIYF. Written as DNA, the CDR3 is TGTGCCAGCAGCGCAACCACCGGGACAGGGGCTGGAAACACCATATATTTT. The chain couples TRBV7-9 to TRBJ1-3; 10 bases line up with TRBD1. Germline CDR1 is SEHNR and CDR2 is FQNEAQ (reference sequence). Trimming cost V 5 bases and J 2 bases; bases outside gene matches: 9. There are 17 residues in the CDR3.

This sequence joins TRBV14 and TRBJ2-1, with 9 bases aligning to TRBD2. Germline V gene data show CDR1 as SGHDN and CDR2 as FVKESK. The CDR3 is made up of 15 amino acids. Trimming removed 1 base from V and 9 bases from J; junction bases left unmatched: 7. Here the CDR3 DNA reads TGTGCCAGCAGCCAAGCGAGTAGCGGGAGATCTGAGCAGTTCTTC. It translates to CASSQASSGRSEQFF.

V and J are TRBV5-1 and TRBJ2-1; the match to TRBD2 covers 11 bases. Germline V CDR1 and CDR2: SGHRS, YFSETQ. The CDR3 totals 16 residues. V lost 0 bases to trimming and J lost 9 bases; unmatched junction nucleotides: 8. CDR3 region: CASSLEATSGRGEQFF. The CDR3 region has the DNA TGCGCCAGCAGCTTGGAAGCCACTAGCGGGAGAGGTGAGCAGTTCTTC. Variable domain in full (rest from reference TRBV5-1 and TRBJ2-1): KAGVTQTPRYLIKTRGQQVTLSCSPISGHRSVSWYQQTPGQGLQFLFEYFSETQRNKGNFPGRFSGRQFSNSRSEMNVSTLELGDSALYLCASSLEATSGRGEQFFGPGTRLTVL.

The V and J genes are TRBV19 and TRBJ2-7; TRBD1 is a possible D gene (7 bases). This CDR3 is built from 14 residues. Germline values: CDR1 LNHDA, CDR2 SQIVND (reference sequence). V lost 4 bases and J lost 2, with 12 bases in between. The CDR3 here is CASSRRDRPYEQYF. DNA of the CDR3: TGTGCCAGTAGTAGGCGGGACAGACCCTACGAGCAGTACTTC.

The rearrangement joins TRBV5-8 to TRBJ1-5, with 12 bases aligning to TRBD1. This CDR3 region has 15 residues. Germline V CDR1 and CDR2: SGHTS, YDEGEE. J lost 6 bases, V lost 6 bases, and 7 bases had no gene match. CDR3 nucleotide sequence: TGTGCCAGCAACACCGGGACAGGGGGCTCTCAGCCCCAGCATTTT. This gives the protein CASNTGTGGSQPQHF. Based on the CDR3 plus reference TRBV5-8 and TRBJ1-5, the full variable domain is EAGVTQSPTHLIKTRGQQATLRCSPISGHTSVYWYQQALGLGLQFLLWYDEGEERNRGNFPPRFSGRQFPNYSSELNVNALELEDSALYLCASNTGTGGSQPQHFGDGTRLSIL.

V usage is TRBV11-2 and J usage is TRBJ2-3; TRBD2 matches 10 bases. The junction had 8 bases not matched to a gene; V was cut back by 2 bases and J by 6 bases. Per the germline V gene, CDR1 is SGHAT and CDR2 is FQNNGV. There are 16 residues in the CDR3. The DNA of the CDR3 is TGTGCCAGCAGCTTATCTAGCGGGAGAGGGGCCGATACGCAGTATTTT. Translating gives CASSLSSGRGADTQYF.

CDR3 amino acids: CASSYGSLGKNIQYF. In DNA form, the CDR3 reads TGTGCCAGCAGTTACGGTTCCCTGGGCAAAAACATTCAGTACTTC. V is TRBV6-5 and J is TRBJ2-4; D remains unclear. This CDR3 is 15 amino acids long. The V end lost 2 bases, the J end lost 3 bases, and 11 bases lay between the germline ends. CDR1 and CDR2 from the germline V gene are MNHEY and SVGAGI.

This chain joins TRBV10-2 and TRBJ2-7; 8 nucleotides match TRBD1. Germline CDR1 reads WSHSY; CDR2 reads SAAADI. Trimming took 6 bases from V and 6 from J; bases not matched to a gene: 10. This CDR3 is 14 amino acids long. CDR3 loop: CASSLTGDGGEQYF. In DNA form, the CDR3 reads TGCGCCAGCAGCCTGACAGGGGACGGAGGCGAGCAGTACTTC.

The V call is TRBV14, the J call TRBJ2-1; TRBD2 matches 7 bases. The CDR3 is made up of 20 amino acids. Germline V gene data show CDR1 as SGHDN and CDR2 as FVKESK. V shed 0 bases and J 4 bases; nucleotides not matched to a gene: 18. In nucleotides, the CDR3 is TGTGCCAGCAGCCAAGATGGGGCGTTCCTGGGGCTAGCGGTGTACAATGAGCAGTTCTTC. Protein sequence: CASSQDGAFLGLAVYNEQFF.

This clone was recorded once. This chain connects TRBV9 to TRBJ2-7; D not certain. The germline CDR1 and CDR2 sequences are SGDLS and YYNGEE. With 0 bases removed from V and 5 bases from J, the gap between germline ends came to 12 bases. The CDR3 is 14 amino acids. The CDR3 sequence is CASSVGDPNNEQYF. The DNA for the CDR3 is TGTGCCAGCAGCGTAGGGGATCCCAATAACGAGCAGTACTTC.

CDR3 amino acids: CASSVGPLGSVLYEQYF. Here the CDR3 DNA reads TGTGCCAGCAGCGTAGGTCCGCTAGGGTCAGTCCTGTACGAGCAGTACTTC. The chain couples TRBV9 to TRBJ2-7; D remains ambiguous. Germline lookup yields CDR1 SGDLS and CDR2 YYNGEE. The CDR3 length is 17 residues. V gave up 0 bases and J gave up 4 bases, with 20 bases separating them.

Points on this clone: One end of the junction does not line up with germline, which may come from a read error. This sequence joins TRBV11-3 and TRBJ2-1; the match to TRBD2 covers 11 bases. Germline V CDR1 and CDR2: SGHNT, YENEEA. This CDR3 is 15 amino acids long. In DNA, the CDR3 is TGTGCCAGCAGTTTAGCGGGAGGGCAATACAATGAGCAGTTCTTC. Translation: CASSLAGGQYNEQFF.

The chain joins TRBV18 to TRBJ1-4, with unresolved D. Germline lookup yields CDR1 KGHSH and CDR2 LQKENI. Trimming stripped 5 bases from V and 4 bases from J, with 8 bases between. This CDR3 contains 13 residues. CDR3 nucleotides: TGTGCCAGCTCAGCCGACCTTAATGAAAAACTGTTTTTT. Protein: CASSADLNEKLFF.

The CDR3 DNA reads TGTGCCAGTAGTATACCTCCCTTAGCGGGAGGGGGTCCCGGGGAGCTGTTTTTT. Its protein product is CASSIPPLAGGGPGELFF. V is TRBV19 and J is TRBJ2-2; 11 bases are shared with TRBD2. The CDR3 loop spans 18 amino acids. Per germline, CDR1 LNHDA and CDR2 SQIVND (reference sequence). Germline trimming cut 2 bases from V and 6 bases from J; bases unmatched to any gene: 11. The entire variable domain, with the rest obtained from reference TRBV19 and TRBJ2-2, is as follows: DGGITQSPKYLFRKEGQNVTLSCEQNLNHDAMYWYRQDPGQGLRLIYYSQIVNDFQKGDIAEGYSVSREKKESFPLTVTSAQKNPTAFYLCASSIPPLAGGGPGELFFGEGSRLTVL.

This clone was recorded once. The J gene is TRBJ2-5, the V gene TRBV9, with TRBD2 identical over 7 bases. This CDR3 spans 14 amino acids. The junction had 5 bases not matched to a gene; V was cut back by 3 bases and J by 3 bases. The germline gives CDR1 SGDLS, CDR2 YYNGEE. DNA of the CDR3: TGTGCCAGCAGCGCCACCGGGAGGAAAGAGACCCAGTACTTC. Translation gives CASSATGRKETQYF.

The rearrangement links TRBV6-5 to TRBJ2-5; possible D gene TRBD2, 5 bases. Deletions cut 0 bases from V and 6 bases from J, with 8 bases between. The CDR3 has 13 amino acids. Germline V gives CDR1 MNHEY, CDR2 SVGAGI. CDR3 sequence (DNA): TGTGCCAGCAGTTACTCCGAGGGAAAGACCCAGTACTTC. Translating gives CASSYSEGKTQYF.